This T cell receptor (beta chain) was sequenced in a study of T-cell reconstitution after alpha-beta-depleted transplantation in children. This CDR3 is 15 amino acids long. Trimming removed 2 bases from V and 8 bases from J, with 15 bases in between. Germline assignment: CDR1 MNHEY and CDR2 SMNVEV (reference sequence). Only a few counts were recorded for this clonotype. Unique molecular identifiers were used to barcode this TCRbeta library. TCRdb independently ran MiXCR on the PCR reads; one entry per CDR3 protein. This table holds roughly 500,000 distinct CDR3 sequences, approximately 20% found once.

The TCR sequence derives from a human donor who donated a stem cell graft to a child with acute lymphoblastic leukemia. The chain carries TRBV27 and TRBJ2-2; D tentatively fits TRBD1 or TRBD2 (5 bases each). The sequencing used PBMCs from the stem cell graft donor, collected from the stem cell graft. The CDR3: CASSLKSGGPGELFF. The CDR3 DNA is TGTGCCAGCAGTTTAAAGAGTGGGGGACCGGGGGAGCTGTTTTTT.